Detailed here is one T cell receptor (beta chain). The antigen is unknown. Trimming removed 4 bases from V and 2 bases from J; junction bases left unmatched: 10. CDR1 is DFQATT, CDR2 SNEGSKA, per germline (reference sequence). The CDR3 totals 17 residues. This record belongs to a study of post-analysis software for immune sequencing data. cDNA libraries of TCR beta carried unique molecular identifiers. Around 500,000 cDNA molecules were obtained from about 0.98 to 11 million T cells. TCRdb used MiXCR to reprocess the PCR reads, holding one entry per CDR3 protein. The data hold around 500,000 distinct CDR3 sequences, with roughly 34% observed a single time. Study results and caveats: TRBV segments more frequent in patients than in controls numbered roughly 5 and included TRBV5-6, TRBV5-1 and TRBV20-1.

The sample taken for sequencing was blood. The source of this sequence is a girl aged 2-17 years with multiple sclerosis. The chain employs TRBV20-1 and TRBJ2-7, with 14 nucleotides matching TRBD2. As DNA, the CDR3 is TGCAGTGCTACTAAACTAGGACTAGCGGGGGGAACCTACGAGCAGTACTTC. Translation gives CSATKLGLAGGTYEQYF.